These 13 T cell receptor beta chains were sequenced from one sample in a study of blood T cell repertoires in COVID-19. Using immunoSEQ multiplex PCR, the repertoire was profiled, and TCRdb retains in-frame clones only, with some absent. The table lists approximately 200,000 clones, 85% to 90% of them singletons. Specimen: peripheral blood. These receptors all come from a man between 60 and 70 years old who had recovered from COVID-19.

The chain couples TRBV15 to TRBJ2-2, with no clear D. The germline CDR1 and CDR2 sequences are LNHNV and YYDKDF (reference sequence). Trimming shortened V by 0 bases and J by 5 bases, and 10 bases separated the two germline ends. The CDR3 extends over 15 amino acids. CDR3 bases: TGTGCCACCAGCAGAGATAGAGTTACGACCGGGGAGCTGTTTTTT. This codes for CATSRDRVTTGELFF.

The chain uses TRBV7-9 and TRBJ2-7; D is uncertain. Per germline, CDR1 SEHNR and CDR2 FQNEAQ (reference sequence). CDR3 size: 13 residues. Trimming left V 3 bases short and J 6 bases short, with 12 bases between. CDR3 in DNA: TGTGCCAGCAGCTTTGGCCAGGCCACCGAGCAGTACTTC. Translation: CASSFGQATEQYF.

The rearrangement joins TRBV4-1 to TRBJ2-7; tentatively, D is TRBD2 (5 bases). V lost 1 base and J 7 bases, leaving 14 bases between the germline ends. The length of the CDR3 is 14 residues. Germline V CDR1 and CDR2: MGHRA, YSYEKL. The CDR3 nucleotides are TGCGCCAGCAGCCAAGTCGGCACTACGGGGGAGCAGTACTTC. Amino acid sequence: CASSQVGTTGEQYF.

V and J are TRBV9 and TRBJ1-1; D is possibly TRBD1 (6 bases). The V end lost 4 bases, the J end lost 1 base, and 11 bases lay between the germline ends. Germline-derived CDR1 and CDR2 are SGDLS and YYNGEE. This CDR3 region has 14 residues. The CDR3 is CASSLPGQNTEAFF. The CDR3 DNA follows: TGTGCCAGCAGCCTTCCGGGACAGAACACTGAAGCTTTCTTT.

The chain has TRBV28 and TRBJ1-4; D is undetermined. CDR3 length: 13 amino acids. CDR1 MDHEN and CDR2 SYDVKM come from the germline V gene. Between the trimmed V and J ends, which lost 7 bases and 7 bases, there was a span of 13 bases. The CDR3 spells CASTGSAFEKLFF. CDR3 sequence (DNA): TGTGCCAGCACCGGTAGTGCATTTGAAAAACTGTTTTTT.

This rearrangement joins TRBV9 to TRBJ2-1; perhaps TRBD2 as D (6 bases). Germline V gene lookup returns CDR1 SGDLS and CDR2 YYNGEE. V lost 5 bases and J lost 0, with 12 bases in between. This CDR3 spans 15 amino acids. CDR3 region: CASSLGLTSYNEQFF. Here the CDR3 DNA reads TGTGCCAGCAGTCTAGGACTAACCTCCTACAATGAGCAGTTCTTC.

The V and J genes are TRBV6-5 and TRBJ2-3; D is undetermined. The V and J ends lost 5 bases and 5 bases respectively, with 8 bases between them. Germline loops: CDR1 MNHEY, CDR2 SVGAGI. This CDR3 has 12 residues. For the CDR3, the DNA is TGTGCCAGCAGTCAGACACAAGATACGCAGTATTTT. This sequence encodes CASSQTQDTQYF.

This clone occurred once. V is TRBV3-1 (or the pseudogene TRBV3-2) and J is TRBJ2-5, with TRBD2 matching over 11 bases. Trimming cost V 7 bases and J 5 bases; bases outside gene matches: 6. Germline CDR1 LGHDT, CDR2 YNNKEL (reference sequence). There are 14 residues in the CDR3. CDR3: CASTLAGGGETQYF. The CDR3 DNA reads as TGTGCCAGCACCTTAGCGGGAGGGGGGGAGACCCAGTACTTC.

CDR3 protein: CASSTSGTGRDTQYF. CDR3 DNA sequence: TGTGCCAGCAGCACCTCCGGGACAGGGCGAGATACGCAGTATTTT. V and J are TRBV5-4 and TRBJ2-3; 9 nucleotides match TRBD1. V was pared by 4 bases and J by 5 bases, with 8 bases of the junction left unmatched. The CDR3 length is 15 residues. CDR1 and CDR2 (germline): SGHNT, YYREEE (reference sequence). The whole variable domain, remainder taken from reference TRBV5-4 and TRBJ2-3, is ETGVTQSPTHLIKTRGQQVTLRCSSQSGHNTVSWYQQALGQGPQFIFQYYREEENGRGNFPPRFSGLQFPNYSSELNVNALELDDSALYLCASSTSGTGRDTQYFGPGTRLTVL.

The V gene is TRBV10-3, the J gene TRBJ2-1; maybe TRBD1 (5 bases). Germline assignment: CDR1 ENHRY and CDR2 SYGVKD. Trimming left V 10 bases short and J 5 bases short, with 15 bases between. This CDR3 contains 13 residues. CDR3 DNA sequence: TGTGCCACCAGGGAAGGGGTGGACAATGAGCAGTTCTTC. It is translated as CATREGVDNEQFF.

The chain recombines TRBV30 with TRBJ2-2; perhaps TRBD1 as D (6 bases). The CDR3 has 13 amino acids. Trimming pared 5 bases from V and 5 bases from J, leaving 12 bases between. Per the germline V gene, CDR1 is GTSNPN and CDR2 is SVGIG (reference sequence). CDR3 nucleotides: TGTGCCTGGGGCAGGGGAATAACCGGGGAGCTGTTTTTT. As protein: CAWGRGITGELFF.

The chain carries TRBV19 and TRBJ1-5; 7 nucleotides align to TRBD1. This CDR3 spans 18 amino acids. The J segment lost 0 bases and the V segment lost 1 base, leaving 9 bases of the junction unmatched. The germline V gene has CDR1 LNHDA and CDR2 SQIVND (reference sequence). The CDR3, as DNA: TGTGCCAGTAGTATAGGACAGGGTGCCGCCTATAGCAATCAGCCCCAGCATTTT. Amino acids: CASSIGQGAAYSNQPQHF.

The V call is TRBV3-1 (or the pseudogene TRBV3-2), the J call TRBJ2-7; TRBD1 agrees at 12 bases. Losses at the gene ends were 0 bases for V and 0 bases for J; bases not matched to a gene: 3. Germline V gene lookup returns CDR1 LGHDT and CDR2 YNNKEL (reference sequence). The CDR3 has 17 residues. The CDR3 is CASSQEGTGGISYEQYF. The CDR3 bases are TGTGCCAGCAGCCAAGAGGGGACAGGGGGCATCTCCTACGAGCAGTACTTC.